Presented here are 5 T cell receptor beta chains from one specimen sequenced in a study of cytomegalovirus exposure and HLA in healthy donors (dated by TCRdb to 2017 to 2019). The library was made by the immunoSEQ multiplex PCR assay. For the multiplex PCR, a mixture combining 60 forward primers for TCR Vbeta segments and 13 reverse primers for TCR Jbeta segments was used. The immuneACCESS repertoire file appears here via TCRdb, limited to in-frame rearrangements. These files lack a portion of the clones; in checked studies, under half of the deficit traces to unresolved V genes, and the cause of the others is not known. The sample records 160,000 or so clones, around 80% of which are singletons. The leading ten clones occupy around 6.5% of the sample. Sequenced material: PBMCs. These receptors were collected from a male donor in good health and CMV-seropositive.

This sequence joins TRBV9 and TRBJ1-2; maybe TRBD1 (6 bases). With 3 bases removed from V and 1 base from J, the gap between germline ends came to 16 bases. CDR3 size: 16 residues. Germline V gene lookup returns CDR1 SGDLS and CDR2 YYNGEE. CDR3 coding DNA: TGTGCCAGCAGCGCTCGATCAGGACAGATTAACTATGGCTACACCTTC. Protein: CASSARSGQINYGYTF. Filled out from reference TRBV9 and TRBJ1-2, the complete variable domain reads DSGVTQTPKHLITATGQRVTLRCSPRSGDLSVYWYQQSLDQGLQFLIQYYNGEERAKGNILERFSAQQFPDLHSELNLSSLELGDSALYFCASSARSGQINYGYTFGSGTRLTVV.

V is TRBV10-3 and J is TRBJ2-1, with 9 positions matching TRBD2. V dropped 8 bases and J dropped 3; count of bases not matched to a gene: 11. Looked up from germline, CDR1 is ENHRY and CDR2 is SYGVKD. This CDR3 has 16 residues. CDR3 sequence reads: CAIQGLAKGDYNEQFF. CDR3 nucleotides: TGTGCCATCCAGGGACTAGCAAAGGGGGACTACAATGAGCAGTTCTTC.

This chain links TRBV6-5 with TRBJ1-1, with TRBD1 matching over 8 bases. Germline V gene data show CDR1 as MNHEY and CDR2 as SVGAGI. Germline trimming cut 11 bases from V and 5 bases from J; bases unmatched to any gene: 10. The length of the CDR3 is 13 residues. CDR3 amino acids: CAAQGGLGTEAFF. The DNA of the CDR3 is TGTGCCGCACAGGGGGGGCTCGGAACTGAAGCTTTCTTT.

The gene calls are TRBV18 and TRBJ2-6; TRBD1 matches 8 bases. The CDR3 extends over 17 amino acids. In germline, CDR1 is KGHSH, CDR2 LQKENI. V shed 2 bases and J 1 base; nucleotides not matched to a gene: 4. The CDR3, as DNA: TGTGCCAGCTCACCAGGACAGGGTCGATCTGGGGCCAACGTCCTGACTTTC. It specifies CASSPGQGRSGANVLTF.

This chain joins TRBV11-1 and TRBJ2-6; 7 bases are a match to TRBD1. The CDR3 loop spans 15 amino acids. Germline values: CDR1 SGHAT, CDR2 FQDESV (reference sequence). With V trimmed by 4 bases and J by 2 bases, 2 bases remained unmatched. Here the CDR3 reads CASSSDRAGANVLTF. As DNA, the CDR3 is TGTGCCAGCAGCTCCGACAGGGCTGGGGCCAACGTCCTGACTTTC.